The 22 T cell receptor beta chains below come from one sample, sequenced in a study of T cells in Graves' hyperthyroidism and ophthalmopathy. What was amplified from RNA transcripts were TCR beta CDR3 regions. A first-round RT-PCR of the TCR CDR3 used the HTBI primer set. TCRdb itself ran the multiplex PCR reads through MiXCR, one entry per CDR3 protein. The data hold approximately 600,000 distinct CDR3 sequences, with under 25% observed a single time. The material sequenced was blood. Every receptor here comes from a man aged 25-45 years with Graves' ophthalmopathy.

This clonotype was counted at least ten times. CDR3 nucleotide sequence: TGTGCCAGCAGTTTGGGAGGGGGACCGTTCTACGAGCAGTACTTC. This encodes CASSLGGGPFYEQYF. The chain is built from TRBV27 and TRBJ2-7; a weak D match, TRBD2 (7 bases). CDR1 MNHEY and CDR2 SMNVEV come from the germline V gene (reference sequence). V shed 3 bases and J shed 3 bases, with 15 bases lying between them. The CDR3 length is 15 residues.

This clonotype was picked up many times. This sequence joins TRBV20-1 and TRBJ1-5; 9 bases align to TRBD1. V lost 2 bases and J lost 0; bases outside the gene matches: 11. The CDR3 contains 18 residues. The germline V gene has CDR1 DFQATT and CDR2 SNEGSKA (reference sequence). CDR3 nucleotide sequence: TGCAGTGCTAGAAGCCGGGACAGGGCCTCCCATAGCAATCAGCCCCAGCATTTT. Translating it yields CSARSRDRASHSNQPQHF.

This clonotype was recorded at least ten times. This sequence joins TRBV28 and TRBJ1-4; D is possibly TRBD1 (6 bases). The germline V gene encodes CDR1 MDHEN and CDR2 SYDVKM. V lost 6 bases to trimming and J lost 7 bases, with 21 bases between them. This CDR3 spans 16 amino acids. The CDR3 here is CASRSTGSQPSEKLFF. The CDR3 DNA reads as TGTGCCAGCAGGTCTACAGGGTCTCAACCTAGTGAAAAACTGTTTTTT.

This clonotype was observed at least ten times. The CDR3 bases are TGCGCCAGCAGCGAAGGGGGGGGGTTATACGAGCAGTACTTC. Translated, it gives CASSEGGGLYEQYF. The V and J genes are TRBV5-1 and TRBJ2-7; D perhaps matches TRBD2 (7 bases). Germline CDR1 reads SGHRS; CDR2 reads YFSETQ. The CDR3 is 14 residues long. V lost 4 bases and J lost 4, with 15 bases in between.

The V call is TRBV2, the J call TRBJ2-6; weak D call: TRBD2 (6 bases). In germline, CDR1 is SNHLY, CDR2 FYNNEI. V was clipped by 3 bases and J by 2 bases, with 8 bases between them. This CDR3 region has 15 residues. As DNA, the CDR3 is TGTGCCAGCAGTGACGGGGGTACTGGGGCCAACGTCCTGACTTTC. This translates into CASSDGGTGANVLTF.

The rearrangement links TRBV20-1 to TRBJ2-5; 10 nucleotides line up with TRBD1. This CDR3 has 14 residues. V trimming: 1 base; J trimming: 5 bases; junction bases outside the gene matches: 4. Per germline, CDR1 DFQATT and CDR2 SNEGSKA (reference sequence). DNA of the CDR3: TGCAGTGCTAGAGTGACAGGGGGCAGGGAGACCCAGTACTTC. Residues: CSARVTGGRETQYF.

This clonotype was seen at least ten times. The genes are TRBV28 and TRBJ2-7; unclear D gene. The CDR3 consists of 14 residues. Germline CDR1 is MDHEN and CDR2 is SYDVKM. Trimming cost V 6 bases and J 4 bases, with 16 bases left between them. The DNA for the CDR3 is TGTGCCAGCAGGAGGAGTCCCACGGCTTACGAGCAGTACTTC. Amino acids: CASRRSPTAYEQYF.

The CDR3 loop reads CASSPYRGDDEQYF. CDR3 nucleotide sequence: TGTGCCAGCAGTCCCTACAGGGGTGACGACGAGCAGTACTTC. This chain joins TRBV27 and TRBJ2-7, with 7 bases that match TRBD1. There are 14 residues in the CDR3. Germline V CDR1 and CDR2: MNHEY, SMNVEV (reference sequence). Unmatched junction bases numbered 9, after V lost 5 bases and J lost 5 bases.

This clonotype has just a few counts. The chain combines TRBV29-1 with TRBJ2-5, with 8 bases identical to TRBD1. Looked up from germline, CDR1 is SQVTM and CDR2 is ANQGSEA. The J segment lost 0 bases and the V segment lost 6 bases, leaving 12 bases of the junction unmatched. The CDR3 is 16 amino acids. CDR3 region: CSVRPDRERYQETQYF. The CDR3 DNA follows: TGCAGCGTCCGCCCGGACAGGGAGAGATACCAAGAGACCCAGTACTTC.

Only a few counts were recorded for this clonotype. The chain links TRBV4-1 to TRBJ2-3; D is unclear. CDR1 and CDR2 from the germline V gene are MGHRA and YSYEKL. The CDR3 contains 14 residues. Trimming left V 4 bases short and J 6 bases short, with 14 bases between. The CDR3 DNA reads TGCGCCAGCAGCCCAGTCCGTTCGCAGGATACGCAGTATTTT. It is translated as CASSPVRSQDTQYF.

This clonotype came up many times. V gene TRBV28 combines with J gene TRBJ2-7; no reliable D call. The CDR3 spans 14 residues. Trimming shortened V by 4 bases and J by 3 bases, and 13 bases separated the two germline ends. The V gene's germline CDR1 is MDHEN and CDR2 SYDVKM. DNA for the CDR3: TGTGCCAGCAGTTCGATCCCGAAATTCTACGAGCAGTACTTC. Amino acid sequence: CASSSIPKFYEQYF.

The chain has TRBV28 and TRBJ2-6; the D gene is possibly TRBD2 (5 bases). The CDR3 runs 15 residues. Trimming pared 4 bases from V and 1 base from J, leaving 8 bases between. Per the germline V gene, CDR1 is MDHEN and CDR2 is SYDVKM. The CDR3 bases are TGTGCCAGCAGTTCCGGGGAGTCTGGGGCCAACGTCCTGACTTTC. Translated: CASSSGESGANVLTF.

This clonotype was recorded a few times. This chain uses TRBV20-1 with TRBJ2-7; the D gene is possibly TRBD2 (6 bases). Germline CDR1 reads DFQATT; CDR2 reads SNEGSKA (reference sequence). CDR3 size: 11 residues. V was shortened by 6 bases and J by 6 bases, with 12 bases between the two germline ends. The CDR3 DNA follows: TGCAGTGCAAGACTAGATGGCGAGCAGTACTTC. It codes for CSARLDGEQYF.

This clonotype was seen repeatedly, ten times or more. The genes are TRBV6-1 and TRBJ1-4; D gene ambiguous. Trimming stripped 5 bases from V and 2 bases from J, with 6 bases between. The CDR3 spans 13 residues. Per germline, CDR1 MNHNS and CDR2 SASEGT. The CDR3 nucleotides read TGTGCCAGCAGTTTCGTGACTAATGAAAAACTGTTTTTT. Its protein is CASSFVTNEKLFF.

This clonotype turned up a few times. The rearrangement links TRBV7-2 to TRBJ2-7, with a weak D call TRBD1 (5 bases). V lost 2 bases and J 1 base, leaving 12 bases between the germline ends. CDR1 SGHTA and CDR2 FQGNSA come from the germline V gene. The CDR3 covers 15 residues. The CDR3 DNA reads TGTGCCAGCAGCTTACAAGGGGCCGTATCCTACGAGCAGTACTTC. It encodes CASSLQGAVSYEQYF.

There are many counts of this clonotype. The chain joins TRBV27 to TRBJ2-7, with 8 bases identical to TRBD2. With V trimmed by 5 bases and J by 7 bases, 10 bases remained unmatched. Germline V lookup: CDR1 MNHEY, CDR2 SMNVEV (reference sequence). This CDR3 is 14 amino acids long. Here the CDR3 reads CASSLRGGRREQYF. The CDR3 DNA follows: TGTGCCAGCAGTCTTCGGGGCGGGAGGAGGGAGCAGTACTTC.

This clonotype was recorded many times. The chain is built from TRBV12-3 or TRBV12-4 and TRBJ1-2, with D unresolved. V was cut by 4 bases and J by 7 bases, with 10 bases left in between. The CDR3 has 12 residues. CDR3: CASSSRTGGYTF. The DNA of the CDR3 is TGTGCCAGCAGTTCCAGGACGGGTGGCTACACCTTC.

CDR3 in amino acids: CASSSIRGLNYGYTF. In DNA form, the CDR3 reads TGTGCCAGCAGCTCTATCCGGGGTCTAAACTATGGCTACACCTTC. V gene TRBV11-2 combines with J gene TRBJ1-2, with D unclear. The germline V gene has CDR1 SGHAT and CDR2 FQNNGV. V gave up 4 bases and J gave up 2 bases, with 14 bases separating them. The CDR3 covers 15 residues.

This clonotype was counted between two and nine times. The rearrangement joins TRBV27 to TRBJ2-1, with 10 bases that match TRBD2. Germline loops: CDR1 MNHEY, CDR2 SMNVEV (reference sequence). V shed 3 bases and J 8 bases; nucleotides not matched to a gene: 16. The CDR3 consists of 18 residues. This CDR3 is CASSLTSWASGSRDEQFF. The DNA for the CDR3 is TGTGCCAGCAGTTTGACTAGTTGGGCTAGCGGGAGTCGGGATGAGCAGTTCTTC.

In this sample, this clonotype turned up many times. The V and J genes are TRBV11-2 and TRBJ2-2; D uncertain. There are 16 residues in the CDR3. Trimming removed 1 base at V and 0 bases at J, with 9 bases between. Per germline, CDR1 SGHAT and CDR2 FQNNGV. In DNA form, the CDR3 reads TGTGCCAGCAGCTTAGGAAGTTTTGCGAACACCGGGGAGCTGTTTTTT. This encodes CASSLGSFANTGELFF.

This clonotype has ten or more counts. The chain uses TRBV28 and TRBJ2-7; D uncertain. V lost 5 bases and J 3 bases, leaving 17 bases between the germline ends. This CDR3 has 15 amino acids. CDR1 and CDR2 from the germline V gene are MDHEN and SYDVKM. The CDR3 sequence is CASSPLGTPYYEQYF. The CDR3 DNA is TGTGCCAGCAGTCCCTTGGGAACCCCCTACTACGAGCAGTACTTC. Complete variable domain (other parts from reference TRBV28 and TRBJ2-7): DVKVTQSSRYLVKRTGEKVFLECVQDMDHENMFWYRQDPGLGLRLIYFSYDVKMKEKGDIPEGYSVSREKKERFSLILESASTNQTSMYLCASSPLGTPYYEQYFGPGTRLTVT.

The sample holds many counts of this clonotype. The rearrangement joins TRBV11-2 to TRBJ1-3; possibly TRBD1 for D (5 bases). V was cut by 1 base and J by 2 bases, with 6 bases left in between. CDR3 length: 14 residues. The V gene's germline CDR1 is SGHAT and CDR2 FQNNGV. CDR3 coding DNA: TGTGCCAGCAGCTTAGGAGGGGCTGGAAACACCATATATTTT. Amino acids: CASSLGGAGNTIYF.